This T cell receptor beta chain was identified during a study of blood T cell repertoires in COVID-19. Study details: The United States, Italy and Spain supplied acute and convalescent COVID-19 samples. From T cells, B-cell-depleted T cells, or PBMCs came the material, which was cDNA or gDNA.

Enrolment of Seattle patients took place during active infection, and they were followed longitudinally. Looked up from germline, CDR1 is MNHNY and CDR2 is SVGAGI (reference sequence). V trimming: 4 bases; J trimming: 8 bases; junction bases outside the gene matches: 3. The CDR3 has 13 amino acids. Original processing notes: Researchers report that nucleated cell counts were estimated from reference gene primer amplification. Generated by immunoSEQ multiplex PCR, the TCRdb table keeps only in-frame clones and is missing some. D and trimming were read from the DNA, whereas the V and J calls and clone size are those reported in that table. This table holds roughly 440,000 clones, 88% found once.

The sequence was obtained from a woman aged 50 to 60 with COVID-19, enrolled during active disease. Input material: peripheral blood. The gene calls are TRBV6-6 and TRBJ1-4; 8 bases are shared with TRBD1. The CDR3 sequence: CASSWTGIEKLFF. The CDR3 coding sequence is TGTGCCAGCAGTTGGACAGGGATCGAAAAACTGTTTTTT.